This TCR beta chain comes out of a study of shared clonotypes between healthy human individuals. Note on this clone: Its specificity is not known.

Template for every sorted-subset replicate PCR totaled around 210 ng DNA, around 33,000 T cell genomes. Libraries were prepared by immunoSEQ multiplex PCR; TCRdb keeps only in-frame clonotypes and omits some of them. The sample records about 960,000 clones, 60% to 85% being singletons. CDR3 length: 14 amino acids. Per germline, CDR1 KGHSH and CDR2 LQKENI. The ends were cut back, 3 bases at V and 7 bases at J, with 16 bases in the middle. Study-level results: Naive subsets tended to show greater estimated richness than memory subsets.

The receptor comes from a man younger than 35 in good health. What was sequenced was memory CD4+ T cells sorted from blood. The sample's subset: CD45RA-negative fraction. The chain recombines TRBV18 with TRBJ2-7; D is possibly TRBD1 (7 bases). The CDR3 DNA reads as TGTGCCAGCTCACCGGGCAGGGGGGTCGGGGAGCAGTACTTC. Its translation: CASSPGRGVGEQYF. Full variable domain (remainder filled in from reference TRBV18 and TRBJ2-7): NAGVMQNPRHLVRRRGQEARLRCSPMKGHSHVYWYRQLPEEGLKFMVYLQKENIIDESGMPKERFSAEFPKEGPSILRIQQVVRGDSAAYFCASSPGRGVGEQYFGPGTRLTVT.